These T cell receptor beta chains were read from a single sample in a study of beta chain features in type 1 diabetes. Assay used: immunoSEQ multiplex PCR; TCRdb lists only in-frame clones, some missing. Among roughly 370,000 clones listed, approximately 14% were seen once. Source material: naive CD4+ T cells from blood. The receptors derive from a man aged 25-45 years in good health. CDR3s include the opening cysteine and the closing phenylalanine or tryptophan. D genes are given only for firm matches. Rows may omit the clone size; those that give it use once, few, many or a size class.

>NA|TRBV5-1|TRBD1|TRBJ1-4
CASSWGTGDKEKLFF
TGCGCCAGCAGCTGGGGAACAGGGGATAAAGAAAAACTGTTTTTT
>NA|TRBV10-3|NA|TRBJ1-2
CAISERTANYGYTF
TGTGCCATCAGTGAGAGGACGGCTAACTATGGCTACACCTTC
>few|TRBV4-3|NA|TRBJ2-3
CASSRGWYTDTQYF
TGCGCCAGCAGCCGGGGCTGGTACACAGATACGCAGTATTTT
>few|TRBV7-6|NA|TRBJ1-1
CASSLSGREDTEAFF
TGTGCCAGCAGCTTATCAGGCAGGGAAGACACTGAAGCTTTCTTT
>NA|TRBV7-9|TRBD2|TRBJ2-3
CASSAPTSGGATDTQYF
TGTGCCAGCAGCGCCCCCACTAGCGGGGGGGCGACAGATACGCAGTATTTT
>few|TRBV14|TRBD1|TRBJ2-4
CARRQGVAKNIQYF
TGTGCCAGGAGACAGGGAGTAGCCAAAAACATTCAGTACTTC
>NA|TRBV9|TRBD1|TRBJ1-5
CASSGTGYSNQPQHF
TGTGCCTCCTCCGGGACAGGTTATAGCAATCAGCCCCAGCATTTT
>NA|TRBV29-1|NA|TRBJ2-5
CSVAGGGGETQYF
TGCAGCGTCGCCGGGGGAGGAGGCGAGACCCAGTACTTC
>NA|TRBV7-9|TRBD2|TRBJ2-3
CASSIPGLVTDTQYF
TGTGCCAGCAGTATTCCGGGACTAGTCACAGATACGCAGTATTTT
>NA|TRBV29-1|TRBD1|TRBJ2-5
CSVAGGTQYF
TGCAGCGTTGCAGGGGGGACCCAGTACTTC
>NA|TRBV29-1|NA|TRBJ2-3
CSAAGPTTGARAGSTDTQYF
TGCAGCGCCGCGGGTCCCACTACAGGGGCGCGGGCGGGAAGCACAGATACGCAGTATTTT
>NA|TRBV2|TRBD2|TRBJ2-5
CASSNGLAKETQYF
TGTGCCAGCAGTAACGGACTAGCCAAAGAGACCCAGTACTTC
>few|TRBV13|NA|TRBJ2-5
CASSVRGETQYF
TGTGCCAGCAGCGTAAGAGGGGAGACCCAGTACTTC
>NA|TRBV15|NA|TRBJ2-7
CATSSGPYEQYF
TGTGCCACCAGCTCCGGACCGTACGAGCAGTACTTC
>few|TRBV5-1|TRBD1|TRBJ1-4
CASSLAPGQGGEKLFF
TGCGCCAGCAGCTTGGCACCCGGACAGGGGGGTGAAAAACTGTTTTTT
>once|TRBV9|NA|TRBJ2-5
CASSVWGLQETQYF
TGTGCCAGCAGCGTTTGGGGTCTCCAAGAGACCCAGTACTTC
>few|TRBV18|TRBD2|TRBJ2-3
CASSPLPGLAGTDTQYF
TGTGCCAGCTCACCATTACCGGGACTAGCGGGGACAGATACGCAGTATTTT
>NA|TRBV5-4|TRBD1|TRBJ2-1
CASSSTGQYNEQFF
TGTGCCAGCAGCTCAACGGGACAGTACAATGAGCAGTTCTTC
>few|TRBV7-2|TRBD2|TRBJ2-5
CASSPGTSGTQETQYF
TGTGCCAGCAGCCCAGGGACTAGCGGAACTCAAGAGACCCAGTACTTC
>NA|TRBV7-6|NA|TRBJ2-3
CASSLDPGKGTQYF
TGTGCCAGCAGCTTAGATCCGGGAAAGGGTACGCAGTATTTT
>few|TRBV6-6|TRBD1|TRBJ1-6
CASSYSTGVDSPLHF
TGTGCCAGCAGTTACTCGACAGGGGTAGATTCACCCCTCCACTTT
>NA|TRBV18|NA|TRBJ1-1
CASSRDPITEAFF
TGTGCCAGCTCTCGGGACCCCATCACTGAAGCTTTCTTT
>NA|TRBV9|NA|TRBJ1-3
CASSAHPNSVGNTIYF
TGTGCCAGCAGCGCGCACCCTAATTCGGTCGGAAACACCATATATTTT
>NA|TRBV9|NA|TRBJ1-6
CASSVTAQNSPLHF
TGTGCCAGCAGCGTGACTGCTCAGAATTCACCCCTCCACTTT
>few|TRBV9|TRBD2|TRBJ2-5
CASSVGPSGRAGETQYF
TGTGCCAGCAGCGTAGGGCCTAGCGGGAGGGCCGGAGAGACCCAGTACTTC
>few|TRBV5-1|NA|TRBJ2-5
CASSITTPEETQYF
TGCGCCAGCAGCATCACGACACCGGAAGAGACCCAGTACTTC
>few|TRBV7-2|TRBD2|TRBJ2-3
CASSSTSGGADTQYF
TGTGCCAGCAGCTCGACTAGCGGGGGGGCAGATACGCAGTATTTT
>few|TRBV28|NA|TRBJ2-1
CASSFVSRGGRNEQFF
TGTGCCAGCAGTTTTGTAAGCCGGGGAGGTCGGAATGAGCAGTTCTTC
>NA|TRBV9|NA|TRBJ1-1
CASSVNRAGSEAFF
TGTGCCAGCAGCGTAAACCGCGCGGGATCTGAAGCTTTCTTT
>NA|TRBV7-9|NA|TRBJ1-3
CASSFRDDSGNTIYF
TGTGCCAGCAGCTTCCGAGACGACTCTGGAAACACCATATATTTT
>NA|TRBV4-3|NA|TRBJ1-2
CASSQDQQVQLTNYGYTF
TGCGCCAGCAGCCAAGATCAGCAAGTTCAGCTAACTAACTATGGCTACACCTTC
>few|TRBV5-6|TRBD1|TRBJ1-1
CASSFAGQGFVTEAFF
TGTGCCAGCAGCTTCGCTGGACAGGGATTTGTGACTGAAGCTTTCTTT
>few|TRBV5-1|NA|TRBJ2-1
CASSLAGDEQFF
TGCGCCAGCAGCTTGGCAGGAGATGAGCAGTTCTTC
>NA|TRBV30|TRBD1|TRBJ1-2
CAWTGQPNYGYTF
TGTGCCTGGACGGGACAGCCTAACTATGGCTACACCTTC